This T cell receptor beta chain appears in the sequencing data of a study of blood T cell repertoires in COVID-19. In the original workflow: By means of reference gene primer amplification, nucleated cell counts were estimated. Repertoires were generated with immunoSEQ multiplex PCR, while TCRdb's copy carries only in-frame clones and drops some. Clone size and V and J calls were adopted from that table, with D and trimming inferred from the DNA. The data hold 200,000 to 300,000 clones, with 80% to 90% observed a single time. Germline values: CDR1 WSHSY, CDR2 SAAADI. V dropped 7 bases and J dropped 7 bases, with 19 bases sitting between them. The CDR3 sequence is 15 residues long.

Specimen: peripheral blood. This chain links TRBV10-2 with TRBJ1-4; D remains ambiguous. This receptor was identified in a middle-aged woman with acute or convalescent COVID-19. For the CDR3, the DNA is TGCGCCAGCACCCTAAGTGGAGTGGCGGGTGAAAAACTGTTTTTT. Protein sequence: CASTLSGVAGEKLFF.